This is a list of T cell receptor beta chains from one sample in a study of control samples from healthy donors and cancer patients. Data came from immunoSEQ multiplex PCR; TCRdb stores just in-frame clones and leaves some out. Among 95,000 to 150,000 clones, roughly 87% were seen once, and the ten largest hold around 2%. Sequencing was performed on blood. The origin of the receptors is a man younger than 35 in good health. Both conserved end residues are part of each CDR3. A D gene is named only where the DNA matches it firmly. The size of a clone is reported for some rows only, either as once, few or many, or as a class for expanded clones.

clone size: .; D gene: .; J gene: TRBJ2-7; V gene: TRBV2; CDR3 protein: CASSEGSYEQYF; CDR3 DNA: TGTGCCAGCAGTGAAGGGAGTTACGAGCAGTACTTC
clone size: .; D gene: .; J gene: TRBJ2-7; V gene: TRBV5-5; CDR3 protein: CASSFDPSGGYEQYF; CDR3 DNA: TGTGCCAGCAGCTTCGACCCTTCCGGCGGATACGAGCAGTACTTC
clone size: few; D gene: TRBD2; J gene: TRBJ2-1; V gene: TRBV2; CDR3 protein: CASSEVEGGPDRYNEQFF; CDR3 DNA: TGTGCCAGCAGTGAAGTAGAGGGAGGGCCCGATCGCTACAATGAGCAGTTCTTC
clone size: .; D gene: .; J gene: TRBJ2-7; V gene: TRBV4-1; CDR3 protein: CASSRPDFSYEQYF; CDR3 DNA: TGCGCCAGCAGCCGGCCGGACTTTTCCTACGAGCAGTACTTC
clone size: .; D gene: .; J gene: TRBJ1-3; V gene: TRBV14; CDR3 protein: CASSQDGLVNTIYF; CDR3 DNA: TGTGCCAGCAGCCAAGATGGACTCGTAAACACCATATATTTT
clone size: .; D gene: .; J gene: TRBJ2-1; V gene: TRBV24-1; CDR3 protein: CATSKIHSGNNEQFF; CDR3 DNA: TGTGCCACCAGTAAAATCCATAGCGGAAACAATGAGCAGTTCTTC
clone size: .; D gene: .; J gene: TRBJ1-5; V gene: TRBV27; CDR3 protein: CASSTSGNPGGSNQPQHF; CDR3 DNA: TGTGCCAGCAGCACCTCCGGGAATCCGGGTGGAAGCAATCAGCCCCAGCATTTT
clone size: .; D gene: .; J gene: TRBJ2-5; V gene: TRBV3-1/TRBV3-2; CDR3 protein: CASSQDGGRETQYF; CDR3 DNA: TGTGCCAGCAGCCAAGACGGGGGGCGGGAGACCCAGTACTTC
clone size: .; D gene: TRBD2; J gene: TRBJ2-1; V gene: TRBV20-1; CDR3 protein: CSASGREGYNEQFF; CDR3 DNA: TGCAGTGCTAGTGGCAGGGAGGGCTACAATGAGCAGTTCTTC
clone size: few; D gene: TRBD1; J gene: TRBJ1-5; V gene: TRBV3-1/TRBV3-2; CDR3 protein: CASSPGQGAQPQHF; CDR3 DNA: TGTGCCAGCAGCCCCGGACAGGGGGCTCAGCCCCAGCATTTT
clone size: few; D gene: TRBD1; J gene: TRBJ1-6; V gene: TRBV2; CDR3 protein: CASRGRGYRTPLHF; CDR3 DNA: TGTGCCAGCAGGGGCAGGGGGTACCGCACGCCCCTCCACTTT
clone size: .; D gene: .; J gene: TRBJ2-1; V gene: TRBV19; CDR3 protein: CASSIVIREEQFF; CDR3 DNA: TGTGCCAGTAGTATAGTTATCCGGGAGGAGCAGTTCTTC
clone size: .; D gene: .; J gene: TRBJ1-4; V gene: TRBV30; CDR3 protein: CAWSVRLKLFF; CDR3 DNA: TGTGCCTGGAGTGTACGTCTAAAACTGTTTTTT
clone size: .; D gene: TRBD2; J gene: TRBJ2-1; V gene: TRBV19; CDR3 protein: CASKEGLALYNEQFF; CDR3 DNA: TGTGCCAGTAAAGAAGGACTAGCGCTTTACAATGAGCAGTTCTTC
clone size: few; D gene: .; J gene: TRBJ1-1; V gene: TRBV5-6; CDR3 protein: CASSLGSTEAFF; CDR3 DNA: TGTGCCAGCAGCTTGGGATCCACTGAAGCTTTCTTT
clone size: .; D gene: TRBD1; J gene: TRBJ2-7; V gene: TRBV29-1; CDR3 protein: CSVFGQGYSYEQYF; CDR3 DNA: TGCAGCGTTTTTGGACAGGGGTACTCCTACGAGCAGTACTTC
clone size: .; D gene: .; J gene: TRBJ1-1; V gene: TRBV5-8; CDR3 protein: CASSFQARRNTEAFF; CDR3 DNA: TGTGCCAGCAGCTTTCAGGCCAGAAGGAACACTGAAGCTTTCTTT
clone size: .; D gene: .; J gene: TRBJ1-4; V gene: TRBV19; CDR3 protein: CASSPRTEFIAGVGKLFF; CDR3 DNA: TGTGCCAGTAGTCCGCGGACGGAATTCATCGCGGGGGTCGGAAAACTGTTTTTT
clone size: .; D gene: .; J gene: TRBJ1-1; V gene: TRBV6-1; CDR3 protein: CASSEAWGTEAFF; CDR3 DNA: TGTGCCAGCAGTGAAGCTTGGGGCACTGAAGCTTTCTTT
clone size: .; D gene: .; J gene: TRBJ1-2; V gene: TRBV2; CDR3 protein: CASSVDRANYGYTF; CDR3 DNA: TGTGCCAGCAGTGTAGACAGAGCTAACTATGGCTACACCTTC
clone size: .; D gene: .; J gene: TRBJ1-1; V gene: TRBV12-3/TRBV12-4; CDR3 protein: CASSLDRTAFF; CDR3 DNA: TGTGCCAGCAGTTTAGACAGAACAGCTTTCTTT
clone size: .; D gene: .; J gene: TRBJ1-2; V gene: TRBV18; CDR3 protein: CASSPIGPRGALSTGYTF; CDR3 DNA: TGTGCCAGCTCACCAATTGGACCCCGGGGGGCGTTGAGTACTGGCTACACCTTC
clone size: .; D gene: .; J gene: TRBJ1-5; V gene: TRBV6-5; CDR3 protein: CASSLTRDQPQHF; CDR3 DNA: TGTGCCAGCAGTTTGACTCGGGATCAGCCCCAGCATTTT
clone size: .; D gene: .; J gene: TRBJ1-4; V gene: TRBV15; CDR3 protein: CATSSERSTNEKLFF; CDR3 DNA: TGTGCCACCAGCAGTGAGCGGTCAACTAATGAAAAACTGTTTTTT
clone size: .; D gene: .; J gene: TRBJ2-1; V gene: TRBV18; CDR3 protein: CASSHREDEQFF; CDR3 DNA: TGTGCCAGCTCACACAGGGAAGATGAGCAGTTCTTC
clone size: .; D gene: .; J gene: TRBJ2-5; V gene: TRBV19; CDR3 protein: CASSQGQETQYF; CDR3 DNA: TGTGCCAGTAGTCAGGGGCAAGAGACCCAGTACTTC
clone size: .; D gene: .; J gene: TRBJ2-7; V gene: TRBV7-2; CDR3 protein: CASSLVRGYEQYF; CDR3 DNA: TGTGCCAGCAGCTTAGTAAGGGGTTACGAGCAGTACTTC
clone size: .; D gene: TRBD1; J gene: TRBJ2-7; V gene: TRBV6-5; CDR3 protein: CASSPKTGGSDEQYF; CDR3 DNA: TGTGCCAGCAGTCCTAAGACAGGGGGCTCAGACGAGCAGTACTTC
clone size: once; D gene: .; J gene: TRBJ2-1; V gene: TRBV20-1; CDR3 protein: CSASPGRYEQFF; CDR3 DNA: TGCAGTGCTAGTCCTGGGAGGTATGAGCAGTTCTTC
clone size: .; D gene: .; J gene: TRBJ1-1; V gene: TRBV27; CDR3 protein: CASSLTVRENTEAFF; CDR3 DNA: TGTGCCAGCAGTTTAACGGTCAGGGAGAACACTGAAGCTTTCTTT
clone size: .; D gene: .; J gene: TRBJ2-3; V gene: TRBV10-3; CDR3 protein: CAITAQGTGTDTQYF; CDR3 DNA: TGTGCCATCACAGCTCAGGGGACTGGCACAGATACGCAGTATTTT
clone size: .; D gene: .; J gene: TRBJ2-7; V gene: TRBV11-2; CDR3 protein: CASSFTRQQYEQYF; CDR3 DNA: TGTGCCAGCAGCTTTACCCGACAGCAATACGAGCAGTACTTC
clone size: .; D gene: TRBD1; J gene: TRBJ2-3; V gene: TRBV6-4; CDR3 protein: CASSDGQGATDTQYF; CDR3 DNA: TGTGCCAGCAGTGACGGACAGGGGGCGACAGATACGCAGTATTTT
clone size: once; D gene: TRBD1; J gene: TRBJ2-2; V gene: TRBV28; CDR3 protein: CASLTQGSSNTGELFF; CDR3 DNA: TGTGCCAGCCTAACACAGGGGTCCAGCAACACCGGGGAGCTGTTTTTT
clone size: .; D gene: .; J gene: TRBJ2-7; V gene: TRBV24-1; CDR3 protein: CATEDIGSYEQYF; CDR3 DNA: TGTGCCACCGAAGACATTGGCTCCTACGAGCAGTACTTC
clone size: .; D gene: .; J gene: TRBJ2-5; V gene: TRBV18; CDR3 protein: CASSPPNRQETQYF; CDR3 DNA: TGTGCCAGCTCACCACCAAACAGGCAAGAGACCCAGTACTTC
clone size: .; D gene: .; J gene: TRBJ2-7; V gene: TRBV20-1; CDR3 protein: CSASDGIYEQYF; CDR3 DNA: TGCAGTGCTAGTGACGGTATCTACGAGCAGTACTTC
clone size: .; D gene: TRBD1; J gene: TRBJ1-1; V gene: TRBV20-1; CDR3 protein: CSATGQVAFF; CDR3 DNA: TGCAGTGCTACAGGACAGGTGGCTTTCTTT
clone size: .; D gene: TRBD2; J gene: TRBJ2-1; V gene: TRBV5-1; CDR3 protein: CASSKNRAGGLNEQFF; CDR3 DNA: TGCGCCAGCAGCAAAAACAGGGCGGGAGGGCTAAATGAGCAGTTCTTC
clone size: .; D gene: .; J gene: TRBJ2-3; V gene: TRBV6-5; CDR3 protein: CASSLDRGGTDTQYF; CDR3 DNA: TGTGCCAGCAGCCTCGACAGGGGAGGGACAGATACGCAGTATTTT
clone size: .; D gene: .; J gene: TRBJ2-7; V gene: TRBV7-9; CDR3 protein: CASSQGGTSYEQYF; CDR3 DNA: TGTGCCAGCAGCCAGGGGGGTACCAGCTACGAGCAGTACTTC
clone size: .; D gene: .; J gene: TRBJ1-2; V gene: TRBV28; CDR3 protein: CASGRAYGYTF; CDR3 DNA: TGTGCCAGCGGCAGAGCCTATGGCTACACCTTC
clone size: .; D gene: .; J gene: TRBJ2-7; V gene: TRBV29-1; CDR3 protein: CSVRLVVELGYEQYF; CDR3 DNA: TGCAGCGTAAGGTTGGTGGTAGAGTTGGGTTACGAGCAGTACTTC
clone size: .; D gene: .; J gene: TRBJ1-3; V gene: TRBV19; CDR3 protein: CASKKMGNTIYF; CDR3 DNA: TGTGCCAGTAAGAAAATGGGAAACACCATATATTTT
clone size: .; D gene: .; J gene: TRBJ1-5; V gene: TRBV9; CDR3 protein: CASSSHRGNQPQHF; CDR3 DNA: TGTGCCAGCAGCTCTCACCGGGGGAATCAGCCCCAGCATTTT
clone size: .; D gene: .; J gene: TRBJ1-5; V gene: TRBV19; CDR3 protein: CASSAWTTQPQHF; CDR3 DNA: TGTGCCAGTAGTGCCTGGACAACTCAGCCCCAGCATTTT
clone size: .; D gene: TRBD1; J gene: TRBJ2-7; V gene: TRBV19; CDR3 protein: CASSLTTGSYEQYF; CDR3 DNA: TGTGCCAGTAGTCTAACGACAGGGTCCTACGAGCAGTACTTC
clone size: few; D gene: TRBD1; J gene: TRBJ1-5; V gene: TRBV6-5; CDR3 protein: CASSLTGGYGQPQHF; CDR3 DNA: TGTGCCAGTTCCCTGACAGGGGGGTATGGTCAGCCCCAGCATTTT